This TCR beta chain was identified during a study of blood T cell repertoires in COVID-19. Sequencing was performed with immunoSEQ multiplex PCR; in TCRdb, only in-frame clones are kept and a portion is missing. Altogether roughly 160,000 clones are present, about 88% being singletons, with the ten largest covering over 7%. CDR1 and CDR2 (germline): SEHNR, FQNEAQ (reference sequence). V was trimmed by 5 bases and J by 9 bases, leaving 17 bases between them. The CDR3 loop spans 15 amino acids. Participant age was roughly 18 to 95 years, and participants resided in roughly 25 US areas. Cohort 3 recovered donors had two negative PCRs, clearance, or symptom resolution.

This TCR was recovered from a woman in her 50s who had recovered from COVID-19. The chain is built from TRBV7-9 and TRBJ1-6; perhaps TRBD1 as D (6 bases). Sequencing input: PBMCs or T cells enriched from blood (not recorded which). CDR3 amino acids: CASSLEGQGSSPLHF. The DNA of the CDR3 is TGTGCCAGCAGCCTCGAGGGGCAGGGGAGTTCACCCCTCCACTTT.